Below are 12 T cell receptor beta chains sequenced from a single sample in a study of glioma-infiltrating T cells after dendritic cell vaccination. Generated by immunoSEQ multiplex PCR, the TCRdb table keeps only in-frame clones and is missing some. The table lists about 50,000 clones, over 65% of them singletons. Stated time point: after dendritic cell vaccination, including at tumor progression/relapse. The sequences come from blood, collected after dendritic cell vaccination. Receptors originate from a human donor with glioblastoma.

A remark on this clone: Other DNA sequences in this specimen translate into the identical CDR3. V is TRBV5-4 and J is TRBJ1-5, with 9 bases fitting TRBD1. The CDR3 has 15 residues. Germline V gives CDR1 SGHNT, CDR2 YYREEE (reference sequence). The V segment lost 4 bases and the J segment 5 bases; nucleotides outside the gene matches: 7. The chain's CDR3 is CASSLGQGPDQPQHF. The CDR3 DNA sequence: TGTGCCAGCAGCCTGGGACAGGGCCCGGATCAGCCCCAGCATTTT.

As regards this clone: The junction and the germline gene differ at one end; a read error may be behind it. The chain uses TRBV6-5 and TRBJ1-2; D is ambiguous. CDR1 and CDR2 from the germline V gene are MNHEY and SVGAGI. This CDR3 is built from 13 residues. CDR3 sequence reads: CGSEVLTNYGYTF. The CDR3 DNA follows: TGCGGGTCGGAGGTATTGACTAACTATGGCTACACCTTC.

This chain connects TRBV11-1 to TRBJ2-1; 10 bases are a match to TRBD2. Germline lookup yields CDR1 SGHAT and CDR2 FQDESV (reference sequence). Unmatched junction bases numbered 12, after V lost 5 bases and J lost 2 bases. The CDR3 is made up of 18 amino acids. The CDR3 spells CASSKKTQGLAAYNEQFF. For the CDR3, the DNA is TGTGCCAGCAGCAAAAAGACCCAAGGACTAGCGGCCTACAATGAGCAGTTCTTC.

The chain uses TRBV7-6 and TRBJ2-5; a weak D match, TRBD2 (6 bases). V was cut by 5 bases and J by 2 bases, with 9 bases left in between. Germline loops: CDR1 SGHVS, CDR2 FNYEAQ. This CDR3 has 13 amino acids. The CDR3 spells CASSMGTQETQYF. The CDR3, as DNA: TGTGCCAGCAGCATGGGGACTCAAGAGACCCAGTACTTC.

The rearrangement uses TRBV30 and TRBJ1-1, with no clear D. The V and J ends lost 8 bases and 2 bases respectively, with 9 bases between them. Germline CDR1 GTSNPN, CDR2 SVGIG (reference sequence). The CDR3 spans 11 residues. The CDR3: CALERNTEAFF. The CDR3 coding sequence is TGTGCCCTAGAAAGAAACACTGAAGCTTTCTTT.

The chain recombines TRBV7-9 with TRBJ1-1; 7 positions agree with TRBD1. The CDR3 extends over 12 amino acids. Trimming removed 6 bases from V and 7 bases from J; junction bases left unmatched: 5. Germline CDR1 is SEHNR and CDR2 is FQNEAQ (reference sequence). This chain's CDR3 is CASRTGQFEAFF. Here the CDR3 DNA reads TGTGCCAGCAGGACGGGACAGTTTGAAGCTTTCTTT. Combining the CDR3 with reference TRBV7-9 and TRBJ1-1 gives the whole variable domain DTGVSQNPRHKITKRGQNVTFRCDPISEHNRLYWYRQTLGQGPEFLTYFQNEAQLEKSRLLSDRFSAERPKGSFSTLEIQRTEQGDSAMYLCASRTGQFEAFFGQGTRLTVV.

The chain recombines TRBV19 with TRBJ2-2; a weak D match, TRBD1 (6 bases). Trimming took 8 bases from V and 6 from J, leaving 16 bases between them. This CDR3 comprises 14 residues. From germline, CDR1 is LNHDA and CDR2 SQIVND (reference sequence). The DNA of the CDR3 is TGTGCCAGTGACCGGGACACCAGAGCCGGGGAGCTGTTTTTT. Translating gives CASDRDTRAGELFF.

V and J are TRBV11-3 and TRBJ1-4; 10 bases align to TRBD1. Trimming took 3 bases from V and 11 from J; bases not matched to a gene: 6. The CDR3 covers 14 residues. The germline V gene encodes CDR1 SGHNT and CDR2 YENEEA. CDR3 protein: CASSLGTGVDKLFF. Here the CDR3 DNA reads TGTGCCAGCAGCTTGGGGACAGGGGTCGATAAACTGTTTTTT.

The rearrangement uses TRBV10-3 and TRBJ2-2, with 10 bases matching TRBD2. With 2 bases clipped from V and 2 bases from J, the junction kept 5 bases outside the gene matches. The CDR3 loop spans 17 amino acids. Germline assignment: CDR1 ENHRY and CDR2 SYGVKD. The CDR3 here is CAISENSGGPNTGELFF. The CDR3 region has the DNA TGTGCCATCAGTGAGAATAGCGGGGGGCCTAACACCGGGGAGCTGTTTTTT.

The chain links TRBV27 to TRBJ2-7; TRBD1 aligns across 7 bases. V gave up 3 bases and J gave up 3 bases; unmatched junction bases: 5. This CDR3 region has 14 residues. Germline V gene sequence: CDR1 MNHEY, CDR2 SMNVEV (reference sequence). The CDR3 region is CASSFARGSYEQYF. The CDR3 DNA reads as TGTGCCAGCAGTTTCGCCAGGGGGAGCTACGAGCAGTACTTC.

This clone was seen just once. The rearrangement uses TRBV6-6 and TRBJ1-5; D perhaps matches TRBD1 (6 bases). With 7 bases removed from V and 4 bases from J, the gap between germline ends came to 8 bases. The CDR3 is 12 amino acids. Germline V lookup: CDR1 MNHNY, CDR2 SVGAGI (reference sequence). CDR3 nucleotide sequence: TGTGCCAGCAAGGACAGTAATCAGCCCCAGCATTTT. This gives the protein CASKDSNQPQHF.

V gene TRBV7-3 combines with J gene TRBJ2-1; D possibly corresponds to TRBD2 (6 bases). V was trimmed by 2 bases and J by 8 bases, leaving 16 bases between them. The CDR3 is 15 amino acids. CDR1 is SGHTA, CDR2 FQGTGA, per germline. CDR3 loop: CASSLERTSRDEQFF. The CDR3 DNA reads TGTGCCAGCAGCTTAGAGAGAACTAGCAGGGATGAGCAGTTCTTC. The complete variable domain, with remaining parts taken from reference TRBV7-3 and TRBJ2-1, reads GAGVSQTPSNKVTEKGKYVELRCDPISGHTALYWYRQSLGQGPEFLIYFQGTGAADDSGLPNDRFFAVRPEGSVSTLKIQRTERGDSAVYLCASSLERTSRDEQFFGPGTRLTVL.